The clone carrying this T cell receptor beta chain occurred a few times. Its antigen is currently unknown. The CDR3 covers 15 residues. With 0 bases clipped from V and 6 bases from J, the junction kept 5 bases outside the gene matches. Germline CDR1 MNHNS, CDR2 SASEGT. This sample stems from a study of cytomegalovirus exposure and HLA in healthy donors. Study context: Inside one of the first data releases sat tens of millions of unique TCRs taken from HLA-typed donors.

13 Jbeta primers and 60 Vbeta primers were used for the PCR. The assay was immunoSEQ multiplex PCR, and TCRdb's table has in-frame clones only and misses some. The data hold around 110,000 clones, with roughly 82% observed a single time. Study-level points and caveats: Reports described diagnosis of cytomegalovirus status by the classifier as highly specific and sensitive.

J is TRBJ2-7 and V is TRBV6-1; 10 bases line up with TRBD2. The sample was PBMCs. The sequence came from a male donor in good health and CMV-seronegative. The CDR3 loop reads CASSEALAGAGEQYF. In DNA, the CDR3 is TGTGCCAGCAGTGAAGCTCTAGCGGGAGCTGGCGAGCAGTACTTC.